This paragraph covers one T cell receptor beta chain sequence. This record comes from a study of shared clonotypes between healthy human individuals. Germline V gene sequence: CDR1 SEHNR, CDR2 FQNEAQ (reference sequence). CDR3 length equals 15 residues. The data were produced by immunoSEQ multiplex PCR, yet TCRdb's version contains in-frame clones alone and is incomplete. The data contain approximately 2.5 million clones, approximately 94% of them seen just once; the ten biggest clones take up about 0.38%. The specimen was naive CD4+ T cells from PBMCs. The subset is: CD45RA+ positively selected. The TCR comes from a man aged 18 to 29 in good health. Some clones in this sample may be carry-over from other donors' samples. The chain has TRBV7-9 and TRBJ2-5, with unresolved D. The end of the DNA is better explained by TRBJ2-7, so the J call may be wrong. CDR3 region: CASSTRNLRPDEQYF. In DNA, the CDR3 is TGTGCCAGCAGCACGAGAAACCTCCGGCCGGACGAGCAGTACTTC.